Below are 15 T cell receptor beta chains sequenced from a single sample in a study of T cell changes during pregnancy in multiple sclerosis. Data came from immunoSEQ multiplex PCR; TCRdb stores just in-frame clones and leaves some out. The sample lists about 38,000 clones; roughly 89% were seen once. This specimen was CD4+ T cells from peripheral blood mononuclear cells, taken before pregnancy. The receptors come from a female donor with multiple sclerosis, enrolled in a pregnancy study.

The V gene is TRBV29-1, the J gene TRBJ1-2; 10 bases are a match to TRBD1. The germline gives CDR1 SQVTM, CDR2 ANQGSEA. With V trimmed by 5 bases and J by 4 bases, 13 bases remained unmatched. CDR3 length: 16 residues. CDR3 in amino acids: CSVSSGQGNYGYGYTF. The DNA of the CDR3 is TGCAGCGTTTCTTCGGGACAGGGGAATTACGGCTATGGCTACACCTTC.

The V call is TRBV7-8, the J call TRBJ2-2; D possibly corresponds to TRBD2 (5 bases). CDR1 is SGHVS, CDR2 FQNEAQ, per germline. The CDR3 extends over 16 amino acids. Trimming pared 1 base from V and 5 bases from J, leaving 14 bases between. CDR3 sequence (DNA): TGTGCCAGCAGCTTAGAAGGGAGTTGGAAGACCGGGGAGCTGTTTTTT. Protein sequence: CASSLEGSWKTGELFF.

V usage is TRBV6-5 and J usage is TRBJ1-1, with D maybe TRBD1 (5 bases). Trimming shortened V by 9 bases and J by 2 bases, and 16 bases separated the two germline ends. CDR3 length: 14 amino acids. Germline CDR1 and CDR2: MNHEY and SVGAGI. The CDR3 DNA reads as TGTGCCAGACCTACACCAGACAGAAACACTGAAGCTTTCTTT. Its translation is CARPTPDRNTEAFF.

This clone came up once. The chain joins TRBV2 to TRBJ2-1, with D possibly matching TRBD2 (6 bases). The CDR3 totals 15 residues. Germline V gene data show CDR1 as SNHLY and CDR2 as FYNNEI. V was clipped by 6 bases and J by 3 bases, with 15 bases between them. Here the CDR3 reads CASREGPPYYNEQFF. Written as DNA, the CDR3 is TGTGCCAGCAGGGAGGGTCCCCCTTACTACAATGAGCAGTTCTTC.

This chain uses TRBV30 with TRBJ1-3; possible D gene TRBD1, 5 bases. From germline, CDR1 is GTSNPN and CDR2 SVGIG (reference sequence). V lost 3 bases and J 2 bases, leaving 14 bases between the germline ends. This CDR3 contains 15 residues. The CDR3 is CAWRWQGGPGNTIYF. The CDR3 DNA follows: TGTGCCTGGAGATGGCAGGGCGGACCTGGAAACACCATATATTTT.

This chain joins TRBV2 and TRBJ1-1; 7 bases align to TRBD1. The ends lost 9 bases at V and 1 base at J; junction bases unmatched: 8. Per the germline V gene, CDR1 is SNHLY and CDR2 is FYNNEI. The CDR3 is 14 residues long. The CDR3 here is CASLVYRGNTEAFF. The CDR3 nucleotides are TGTGCCAGTCTTGTCTACAGGGGGAACACTGAAGCTTTCTTT.

The chain is built from TRBV7-8 and TRBJ2-3, with 14 positions matching TRBD2. Germline values: CDR1 SGHVS, CDR2 FQNEAQ. This CDR3 contains 18 residues. V lost 5 bases and J lost 2; bases outside the gene matches: 9. CDR3 sequence reads: CASSLRGLAGGPTDTQYF. DNA for the CDR3: TGTGCCAGCAGCCTACGAGGACTAGCGGGGGGACCCACAGATACGCAGTATTTT.

The chain couples TRBV28 to TRBJ1-4; a possible D gene is TRBD1 (5 bases). The CDR3 is made up of 13 amino acids. Germline assignment: CDR1 MDHEN and CDR2 SYDVKM. The ends were cut back, 7 bases at V and 5 bases at J, with 11 bases in the middle. Written as DNA, the CDR3 is TGTGCCAGCATTTCGGGGGTAAATGAAAAACTGTTTTTT. The encoded protein is CASISGVNEKLFF.

The chain is built from TRBV11-2 and TRBJ2-3, with D uncertain. The germline CDR1 and CDR2 sequences are SGHAT and FQNNGV. Trimming shortened V by 0 bases and J by 5 bases, and 6 bases separated the two germline ends. The CDR3 runs 13 residues. CDR3 amino acids: CASSLDPGDTQYF. The CDR3 DNA reads TGTGCCAGCAGCTTAGACCCCGGAGATACGCAGTATTTT.

The chain recombines TRBV2 with TRBJ2-1; D is possibly TRBD2 (6 bases). From germline, CDR1 is SNHLY and CDR2 FYNNEI. The CDR3 is 15 residues long. V was clipped by 8 bases and J by 3 bases, with 17 bases between them. CDR3 residues: CASGRAPGGYNEQFF. CDR3 coding DNA: TGTGCCAGCGGCCGGGCCCCCGGGGGCTACAATGAGCAGTTCTTC.

The chain is built from TRBV27 and TRBJ1-2, with D possibly TRBD1 on 5 matching bases. Trimming took 5 bases from V and 7 from J, leaving 17 bases between them. The CDR3 extends over 14 amino acids. Germline CDR1 and CDR2: MNHEY and SMNVEV (reference sequence). CDR3 sequence (DNA): TGTGCCAGCAGTGGAGGGGCGGGGTGGAGTGGCTACACCTTC. Encoded protein: CASSGGAGWSGYTF.

In this sample, this clone turned up once. The rearrangement uses TRBV5-1 and TRBJ2-4, with TRBD2 identical over 8 bases. Germline lookup yields CDR1 SGHRS and CDR2 YFSETQ. With V trimmed by 4 bases and J by 0 bases, 9 bases remained unmatched. The CDR3 extends over 17 amino acids. CDR3 sequence reads: CASSVAGLMLAKNIQYF. In DNA, the CDR3 is TGCGCCAGCAGCGTAGCGGGATTGATGCTAGCCAAAAACATTCAGTACTTC. The full variable domain, completed using reference TRBV5-1 and TRBJ2-4, is KAGVTQTPRYLIKTRGQQVTLSCSPISGHRSVSWYQQTPGQGLQFLFEYFSETQRNKGNFPGRFSGRQFSNSRSEMNVSTLELGDSALYLCASSVAGLMLAKNIQYFGAGTRLSVL.

The chain links TRBV18 to TRBJ1-3; no clear D gene. Trimming left V 1 base short and J 1 base short, with 11 bases between. In germline, CDR1 is KGHSH, CDR2 LQKENI. This CDR3 has 16 residues. CDR3: CASSPRPTTSGNTIYF. DNA for the CDR3: TGTGCCAGCTCACCACGGCCCACTACTTCTGGAAACACCATATATTTT.

The V gene is TRBV5-1, the J gene TRBJ2-5; 8 nucleotides agree with TRBD2. The CDR3 has 15 amino acids. The junction had 4 bases not matched to a gene; V was cut back by 0 bases and J by 3 bases. CDR1 is SGHRS and CDR2 is YFSETQ in the germline V gene. The CDR3 region is CASSLVIAGKETQYF. The CDR3 nucleotides read TGCGCCAGCAGCTTGGTAATAGCGGGGAAAGAGACCCAGTACTTC.

The V and J genes are TRBV7-8 and TRBJ2-7, with 7 bases aligning to TRBD2. Germline V gene sequence: CDR1 SGHVS, CDR2 FQNEAQ. This CDR3 is 15 amino acids long. After removal of 1 base from V and 2 bases from J, the junction contained 5 bases not matched to a gene. The CDR3 loop is CASSLDWGGTYEQYF. The CDR3 nucleotides read TGTGCCAGCAGCTTAGACTGGGGGGGAACCTACGAGCAGTACTTC.